Listed below are T cell receptor beta chains from one sample, sequenced in a study of Ad26.COV2.S vaccination and SARS-CoV-2 variants. Produced via immunoSEQ multiplex PCR; TCRdb's table is partial and in-frame only. The table has about 680,000 clones, more than 70% seen once. The specimen was peripheral blood, collected in a trial of Ad26.COV2.S vaccine versus placebo. The receptors shown here come from a person between 18 and 65 years old who received the Ad26.COV2.S COVID-19 vaccine or a placebo. CDR3s include the opening cysteine and the closing phenylalanine or tryptophan. D genes are given only for firm matches. The size field is filled for only some rows; it gives once, few, many or a size class.

d_gene: -
abundance: -
j_gene: TRBJ2-5
len: 12
v_gene: TRBV12-5
CDR3aa: CASLGRGETQYF
CDR3nt: TGTGCTAGCCTGGGTCGCGGGGAGACCCAGTACTTC

d_gene: -
abundance: -
j_gene: TRBJ1-6
len: 14
v_gene: TRBV6-5
CDR3aa: CAAKASSYNSPLHF
CDR3nt: TGTGCCGCCAAAGCGAGCTCCTATAATTCACCCCTCCACTTT

d_gene: -
abundance: -
j_gene: TRBJ2-5
len: 14
v_gene: TRBV5-1
CDR3aa: CASSPGGVVETQYF
CDR3nt: TGCGCCAGCAGCCCCGGGGGCGTGGTAGAGACCCAGTACTTC

d_gene: -
abundance: -
j_gene: TRBJ2-7
len: 13
v_gene: TRBV5-1
CDR3aa: CASSSPDSYEQYF
CDR3nt: TGCGCCAGCAGCTCCCCGGACAGCTACGAGCAGTACTTC

d_gene: -
abundance: -
j_gene: TRBJ2-1
len: 18
v_gene: TRBV12-5
CDR3aa: CASGLNPLGPVVYNEQFF
CDR3nt: TGTGCTAGTGGTTTGAACCCCCTGGGCCCCGTGGTGTACAATGAGCAGTTCTTC

d_gene: TRBD2
abundance: -
j_gene: TRBJ2-1
len: 19
v_gene: TRBV10-3
CDR3aa: CAISDKGLAGGQSYNEQFF
CDR3nt: TGTGCCATCAGTGATAAGGGGCTAGCGGGAGGTCAATCCTACAATGAGCAGTTCTTC

d_gene: -
abundance: -
j_gene: TRBJ2-3
len: 14
v_gene: TRBV6-6
CDR3aa: CASSLSTSTDTQYF
CDR3nt: TGTGCCAGCAGTCTCTCGACTAGCACAGATACGCAGTATTTT

d_gene: -
abundance: -
j_gene: TRBJ1-2
len: 15
v_gene: TRBV27
CDR3aa: CASSPTGRILYGYTF
CDR3nt: TGTGCCAGCAGTCCCACAGGACGGATTCTCTATGGCTACACCTTC

d_gene: -
abundance: -
j_gene: TRBJ1-5
len: 14
v_gene: TRBV3-1/TRBV3-2
CDR3aa: CASSQDSRVQPQHF
CDR3nt: TGTGCCAGCAGCCAAGACAGCAGGGTCCAGCCCCAGCATTTT

d_gene: -
abundance: few
j_gene: TRBJ1-2
len: 11
v_gene: TRBV7-2
CDR3aa: CASSQNYGYTF
CDR3nt: TGTGCCAGCAGCCAAAACTATGGCTACACCTTC

d_gene: TRBD1
abundance: -
j_gene: TRBJ1-5
len: 14
v_gene: TRBV19
CDR3aa: CASSTTGGNQPQHF
CDR3nt: TGTGCCAGTAGTACGACAGGGGGCAATCAGCCCCAGCATTTT

d_gene: -
abundance: -
j_gene: TRBJ2-6
len: 20
v_gene: TRBV7-6
CDR3aa: CASSLVPPTKNGVGANVLTF
CDR3nt: TGTGCCAGCAGCTTAGTCCCCCCGACAAAGAACGGGGTTGGGGCCAACGTCCTGACTTTC

d_gene: -
abundance: few
j_gene: TRBJ1-6
len: 14
v_gene: TRBV6-5
CDR3aa: CASSQAGVNSPLHF
CDR3nt: TGTGCCAGCAGTCAGGCAGGGGTGAATTCACCCCTCCACTTT

d_gene: -
abundance: -
j_gene: TRBJ1-1
len: 16
v_gene: TRBV18
CDR3aa: CASSSLARVMNTEAFF
CDR3nt: TGTGCCAGCTCAAGTTTGGCACGGGTGATGAACACTGAAGCTTTCTTT

d_gene: TRBD1
abundance: -
j_gene: TRBJ1-1
len: 14
v_gene: TRBV7-2
CDR3aa: CASSSQGAYTEAFF
CDR3nt: TGTGCCAGCAGCTCCCAGGGGGCCTATACTGAAGCTTTCTTT

d_gene: TRBD2
abundance: -
j_gene: TRBJ2-1
len: 17
v_gene: TRBV7-9
CDR3aa: CASSRTGTSGSREEQFF
CDR3nt: TGTGCCAGCAGCCGCACCGGGACTAGCGGGAGTAGGGAAGAGCAGTTCTTC

d_gene: TRBD2
abundance: -
j_gene: TRBJ2-5
len: 15
v_gene: TRBV7-9
CDR3aa: CASSPETSGSKTQYF
CDR3nt: TGTGCCAGCAGCCCTGAGACTAGCGGGAGCAAGACCCAGTACTTC

d_gene: TRBD2
abundance: -
j_gene: TRBJ2-1
len: 16
v_gene: TRBV6-6
CDR3aa: CASSYSGTSVYNEQFF
CDR3nt: TGTGCCAGCAGTTACTCGGGGACTAGCGTCTACAATGAGCAGTTCTTC

d_gene: -
abundance: -
j_gene: TRBJ1-6
len: 15
v_gene: TRBV30
CDR3aa: CAWSQIGTSFSPLHF
CDR3nt: TGTGCCTGGAGCCAAATCGGGACCTCTTTTTCACCCCTCCACTTT

d_gene: -
abundance: -
j_gene: TRBJ2-3
len: 14
v_gene: TRBV11-2
CDR3aa: CASSANLAADTQYF
CDR3nt: TGTGCCAGCAGCGCCAACCTAGCAGCAGATACGCAGTATTTT

d_gene: TRBD1
abundance: -
j_gene: TRBJ1-1
len: 15
v_gene: TRBV6-6
CDR3aa: CATRDRGGSNTEAFF
CDR3nt: TGTGCCACACGGGACAGGGGCGGGTCGAACACTGAAGCTTTCTTT

d_gene: TRBD1
abundance: -
j_gene: TRBJ2-1
len: 15
v_gene: TRBV6-5
CDR3aa: CASSYSTGQENEQFF
CDR3nt: TGTGCCAGCAGTTACAGTACGGGACAGGAAAATGAGCAGTTCTTC

d_gene: -
abundance: once
j_gene: TRBJ2-5
len: 13
v_gene: TRBV6-1
CDR3aa: CASSELSQETQYF
CDR3nt: TGTGCCAGCAGTGAACTGTCTCAAGAGACCCAGTACTTC

d_gene: TRBD2
abundance: -
j_gene: TRBJ2-2
len: 16
v_gene: TRBV5-4
CDR3aa: CASSLVGLGNTGELFF
CDR3nt: TGTGCCAGCAGCTTGGTGGGACTAGGAAACACCGGGGAGCTGTTTTTT

d_gene: -
abundance: once
j_gene: TRBJ2-1
len: 18
v_gene: TRBV5-6
CDR3aa: CASSFSAVLGAYDNEQFF
CDR3nt: TGTGCCAGCAGCTTTAGCGCCGTTTTGGGGGCATATGACAATGAGCAGTTCTTC

d_gene: -
abundance: -
j_gene: TRBJ1-2
len: 13
v_gene: TRBV6-4
CDR3aa: CASSADRRYGYTF
CDR3nt: TGTGCCAGCAGTGCCGACAGGCGCTATGGCTACACCTTC

d_gene: -
abundance: -
j_gene: TRBJ2-1
len: 16
v_gene: TRBV6-5
CDR3aa: CASSYTRTSRGDEQFF
CDR3nt: TGTGCCAGCAGTTACACCCGGACTAGCAGGGGGGATGAGCAGTTCTTC

d_gene: -
abundance: -
j_gene: TRBJ2-7
len: 11
v_gene: TRBV30
CDR3aa: CAWSSPYEQYF
CDR3nt: TGTGCCTGGAGTTCCCCCTACGAGCAGTACTTC

d_gene: -
abundance: -
j_gene: TRBJ1-1
len: 14
v_gene: TRBV5-1
CDR3aa: CASGRQASNTEAFF
CDR3nt: TGCGCCAGCGGAAGACAGGCTTCGAACACTGAAGCTTTCTTT